This TCR beta chain comes out of a study of blood T cells in healthy people across ages. Study results and limitations: TCR beta diversity tracked closely with naive T cell percentage. The study lacked donor CMV status, which possibly confounded expanded clonotype changes. Compared with aged donors, long-lived donors showed fewer expanded clones, suggesting selection.

Sample-barcoded 5' priming and a J-beta primer mix drove a second PCR of 7 to 11 cycles. The template-switch adaptor, which had 12 random nucleotides, put a tag on each cDNA molecule. TCRdb reprocessed the 5' RACE reads via MiXCR and lists one record per CDR3 protein. Here the sample spans hundreds of thousands of distinct CDR3 sequences, 35% to 40% being singletons. This CDR3 is 13 amino acids long. V was clipped by 8 bases and J by 0 bases, with 5 bases between them. Germline-derived CDR1 and CDR2 are MNHEY and SVGAGI. With regard to this clonotype: The antigen is unknown.

This chain uses TRBV6-5 with TRBJ1-6, with D possibly TRBD1 on 5 matching bases. What was sequenced was blood. The source of this sequence is a man younger than 30 in good health. The CDR3 here is CASGASYNSPLHF. Written as DNA, the CDR3 is TGTGCCAGCGGGGCCTCCTATAATTCACCCCTCCACTTT.